The rows below give T cell receptor beta chains drawn from one sample of a study of shared clonotypes between healthy human individuals. The table came from immunoSEQ multiplex PCR; TCRdb's copy has only in-frame clones and leaves some out. The table includes 2 million to 2.5 million clones, just over 90% detected once. The sample was naive CD4+ T cells from PBMCs. These receptors came from a man between 18 and 35 years old in good health. Some clones in this sample may be carry-over from other donors' samples. Both conserved end residues are part of each CDR3. Each record gives: V gene, J gene, CDR3 protein.

TRBV27	TRBJ2-7	CASASWTGAAEQYF
TRBV28	TRBJ1-4	CASRPYSGTGGEKLFF
TRBV28	TRBJ1-5	CASRQDGYQPQHF
TRBV30	TRBJ1-1	CAWSPRRRDTEAFF
TRBV2	TRBJ1-4	CASSRTVTTNEKLFF
TRBV5-4	TRBJ2-1	CASSLHRASTYNEQFF
TRBV7-2	TRBJ1-1	CASSFSGIEYTEAFF
TRBV7-2	TRBJ1-4	CASSSNDRAVEKLFF
TRBV18	TRBJ2-7	CASSPQSRFIEQYF
TRBV7-3	TRBJ1-2	CASSHMDRDHNYGYTF
TRBV10-3	TRBJ2-5	CAITREETQYF
TRBV13	TRBJ2-1	CASSSFLAGGSSYNEQFF
TRBV28	TRBJ1-1	CASSLQHTEAFF
TRBV5-4	TRBJ1-4	CASSWTGRASTGKLFF
TRBV5-1	TRBJ2-5	CASRPRGGGETQYF
TRBV4-2	TRBJ2-2	CASSQELGLAGNTGELFF
TRBV6-6	TRBJ2-3	CASRRDVLAAF
TRBV25-1	TRBJ1-2	CASSTTGLYGYTF
TRBV10-1	TRBJ2-2	CASSGGTMAGELFF
TRBV6-5	TRBJ2-7	CASSYSWAGRGGEQYF
TRBV27	TRBJ1-3	CASRLDGPQGTIYF
TRBV7-3	TRBJ1-1	CASSLSQLTEAFF
TRBV4-2	TRBJ2-3	CASSQGDALDTQYF
TRBV28	TRBJ2-1	CASSLPPAGAGNEQFF
TRBV5-1	TRBJ1-5	CASSSGEGGNQPQHF
TRBV6-5	TRBJ1-1	CASSYPGGAEAFF
TRBV5-8	TRBJ1-5	CASSLGYESNQPQHF
TRBV7-9	TRBJ2-3	CASSLDAGLDTDTQYF
TRBV2	TRBJ1-4	CASSEVGGSREKLFF
TRBV19	TRBJ2-1	CASSVKTNREYNEQFF
TRBV2	TRBJ1-5	CASSEALLQRDRGNSNQPQHF
TRBV28	TRBJ2-7	CASSPYGTGEQYF
TRBV30	TRBJ2-5	CAWSVAWRGSRETQYF
TRBV19	TRBJ1-5	CASIDRDRAQPQHF
TRBV28	TRBJ1-3	CATLRNTIYF
TRBV7-2	TRBJ2-3	CASSLVGSSRSTDTQYF
TRBV28	TRBJ1-1	CAIHRRQGFDTEAFF
TRBV4-1	TRBJ2-2	CASSQELRETGELFF
TRBV6-4	TRBJ1-2	CASSDEGWNYGYTF
TRBV25-1	TRBJ1-1	CASRRRGATEAFF
TRBV11-3	TRBJ2-3	CASSLGRQDTQYF